A single sample is the source of the 16 T cell receptor beta chains below, sequenced in a study of blood T cell repertoires in COVID-19 (dated by TCRdb to 2019 to 2021). The method behind the library was the immunoSEQ multiplex PCR assay. The table was pulled from immuneACCESS by TCRdb, which kept in-frame rearrangements only. Such tables lose some clones; where checked, under half of the loss comes from unresolved V genes, and the rest has no known cause. The sample table shows approximately 250,000 clones, and about 91% are seen once. The top ten hold roughly 1.2% of the sample. Sequenced material: PBMCs or T cells enriched from blood (not recorded which). The receptors come from a woman aged 35 to 49 with acute COVID-19.

The chain has TRBV18 and TRBJ1-6, with TRBD1 matching 7 bases. The CDR3 runs to 13 residues. Germline CDR1 is KGHSH and CDR2 is LQKENI. The trim removed 2 bases at V and 8 bases at J, leaving 0 bases unmatched. The CDR3 nucleotides are TGTGCCAGCTCACCAGACAGGGATTCACCCCTCCACTTT. Encoded protein: CASSPDRDSPLHF.

The genes are TRBV5-6 and TRBJ2-7; D uncertain. This CDR3 is built from 11 residues. Germline assignment: CDR1 SGHDT and CDR2 YYEEEE. With 8 bases removed from V and 1 base from J, the gap between germline ends came to 7 bases. The CDR3 sequence is CARFPSYEQYF. The CDR3 DNA reads as TGTGCCAGGTTCCCGTCCTACGAGCAGTACTTC.

This sequence joins TRBV13 and TRBJ1-5; D is ambiguous. The CDR3 extends over 13 amino acids. The ends were cut back, 5 bases at V and 5 bases at J, with 10 bases in the middle. CDR1 and CDR2 (germline): PRHDT, FYEKMQ (reference sequence). The CDR3 DNA follows: TGTGCCAGCAGCGTTGGTAGAGATCAGCCCCAGCATTTT. It is translated as CASSVGRDQPQHF.

The rearrangement joins TRBV7-3 to TRBJ1-3; D is perhaps TRBD1 (5 bases). The CDR3 runs to 15 residues. The germline gives CDR1 SGHTA, CDR2 FQGTGA. V lost 5 bases and J lost 0, with 11 bases in between. The CDR3 DNA is TGTGCCAGCAGCCTCCAGGGTAACTCTGGAAACACCATATATTTT. It yields the protein CASSLQGNSGNTIYF.

This clone was counted once. V gene TRBV30 combines with J gene TRBJ2-3, with D tentatively TRBD1 (6 bases). Germline assignment: CDR1 GTSNPN and CDR2 SVGIG (reference sequence). Trimming took 4 bases from V and 10 from J, leaving 18 bases between them. CDR3 length equals 13 residues. In DNA, the CDR3 is TGTGCCTGGAACGAACAACAGGGAAGAGCGCAGTATTTT. It translates to CAWNEQQGRAQYF.

The chain joins TRBV5-1 to TRBJ2-2; D ambiguous. The germline gives CDR1 SGHRS, CDR2 YFSETQ. The CDR3 is made up of 14 amino acids. Trimming removed 0 bases at V and 1 base at J, with 4 bases between. The CDR3 nucleotides read TGCGCCAGCAGCTTGGGGCAGAACACCGGGGAGCTGTTTTTT. Translating gives CASSLGQNTGELFF.

This rearrangement joins TRBV27 to TRBJ1-2; a weak D match, TRBD1 (6 bases). Trimming shortened V by 5 bases and J by 5 bases, and 18 bases separated the two germline ends. Germline V lookup: CDR1 MNHEY, CDR2 SMNVEV (reference sequence). The CDR3 is 15 residues long. CDR3 region: CASSLLGAGGYGYTF. CDR3 sequence (DNA): TGTGCCAGCAGTCTTCTGGGGGCCGGGGGGTATGGCTACACCTTC.

The chain carries TRBV27 and TRBJ1-4, with TRBD1 as a possible D gene (5 bases). Looked up from germline, CDR1 is MNHEY and CDR2 is SMNVEV (reference sequence). V was cut by 1 base and J by 11 bases, with 17 bases left in between. The CDR3 is 15 amino acids. DNA of the CDR3: TGTGCCAGCAGTTTATTTGCGGGGACTATAGAGAAACTGTTTTTT. This gives the protein CASSLFAGTIEKLFF.

This chain joins TRBV11-2 and TRBJ2-2, with TRBD2 identical over 8 bases. The CDR3 has 15 residues. Germline V gene data show CDR1 as SGHAT and CDR2 as FQNNGV. Trimming removed 2 bases from V and 4 bases from J; junction bases left unmatched: 3. CDR3 bases: TGTGCCAGCAGCTTACCAGCGGGGGCCACCGGGGAGCTGTTTTTT. It encodes CASSLPAGATGELFF.

The chain uses TRBV27 and TRBJ1-2; weak D call: TRBD1 (5 bases). Trimming removed 2 bases from V and 8 bases from J, with 21 bases in between. CDR3 length: 16 amino acids. CDR1 is MNHEY, CDR2 SMNVEV, per germline (reference sequence). CDR3 amino acids: CASSLVSELGADGYTF. The CDR3 coding sequence is TGTGCCAGCAGTTTAGTTTCCGAGTTAGGGGCTGACGGCTACACCTTC.

The V and J genes are TRBV5-1 and TRBJ1-4; 8 bases line up with TRBD1. The V gene's germline CDR1 is SGHRS and CDR2 YFSETQ. This CDR3 has 14 residues. Unmatched junction bases numbered 4, after V lost 5 bases and J lost 4 bases. CDR3 in DNA: TGCGCCAGCAGTTCGGGACAGGATAATGAAAAACTGTTTTTT. Translating gives CASSSGQDNEKLFF. The variable domain in full, completed from reference TRBV5-1 and TRBJ1-4, reads KAGVTQTPRYLIKTRGQQVTLSCSPISGHRSVSWYQQTPGQGLQFLFEYFSETQRNKGNFPGRFSGRQFSNSRSEMNVSTLELGDSALYLCASSSGQDNEKLFFGSGTQLSVL.

As concerns this clone: This CDR3 is also generated by other DNA sequences in the sample. The V gene is TRBV12-3 or TRBV12-4, the J gene TRBJ1-1; D is unresolved. The germline V and J ends were trimmed by 6 bases and 0 bases, with 8 bases remaining between them. This CDR3 contains 13 residues. In nucleotides, the CDR3 is TGTGCCAGCAGCCCCTTAATGAACACTGAAGCTTTCTTT. It encodes CASSPLMNTEAFF.

This chain's CDR3 is CASSYSGAVGNTIYF. The CDR3 nucleotides are TGTGCCAGCAGTTACTCGGGGGCGGTAGGAAACACCATATATTTT. The chain carries TRBV6-5 and TRBJ1-3; D might be TRBD1 (6 bases). The CDR3 spans 15 residues. The V and J ends lost 0 bases and 4 bases respectively, with 10 bases between them. Germline CDR1 and CDR2: MNHEY and SVGAGI.

This chain links TRBV27 with TRBJ1-1; the D gene is possibly TRBD1 (5 bases). The CDR3 loop spans 14 amino acids. CDR1 and CDR2 from the germline V gene are MNHEY and SMNVEV (reference sequence). V lost 5 bases to trimming and J lost 8 bases, with 18 bases between them. In DNA form, the CDR3 reads TGTGCCAGCAGTGTTACAGGAAGCCAAGAAGAAGCTTTCTTT. Amino acid sequence: CASSVTGSQEEAFF.

The chain employs TRBV4-3 and TRBJ2-2, with 12 bases that match TRBD2. Trimming at V came to 0 bases and at J to 3 bases, leaving 8 bases not matched to a gene. The CDR3 consists of 19 residues. Germline loops: CDR1 LGHNA, CDR2 YSLEER. CDR3 residues: CASSQDPGLAGFDTGELFF. DNA of the CDR3: TGCGCCAGCAGCCAAGATCCAGGACTAGCGGGATTTGACACCGGGGAGCTGTTTTTT.

V usage is TRBV4-2 and J usage is TRBJ1-2, with 8 bases that match TRBD1. V lost 1 base and J lost 7; bases outside the gene matches: 11. Germline-derived CDR1 and CDR2 are LGHNA and YNFKEQ. This CDR3 comprises 16 residues. CDR3 protein: CASSQVGQGARSGYTF. In nucleotides, the CDR3 is TGTGCCAGCAGCCAAGTGGGGCAGGGGGCTCGAAGTGGCTACACCTTC.